The present entry profiles one TCR beta chain with its context. Its target is unknown. The CDR3 loop spans 14 amino acids. V was shortened by 4 bases and J by 4 bases, with 11 bases between the two germline ends. Germline V gives CDR1 SEHNR, CDR2 FQNEAQ (reference sequence). The data stem from a study of blood T cells in healthy people across ages. With a J-beta primer mix and a sample-barcoded 5' primer, a second PCR ran about 7 to 11 cycles. TCRdb redid the calling of the 5' RACE reads with MiXCR, one entry per CDR3 protein. The repertoire holds more than 600,000 distinct CDR3 sequences, approximately 25% seen once, with more than 8.5% in the top ten. General observations from the study: Correlation between TCR beta diversity and naive T cell percentage was strong.

The data also belong to a second study, concerning T cells of mothers and their children. According to that study: Related and unrelated pairs show TCR recombination output that thymic selection shapes similarly.

The clonotype was recovered from a boy younger than 18 in good health. The chain carries TRBV7-9 and TRBJ2-1; D not resolved. The sequenced material came from blood. The CDR3 loop reads CASSSRPNYNEQFF. The CDR3 DNA reads as TGTGCCAGCAGCTCCCGGCCCAATTACAATGAGCAGTTCTTC.